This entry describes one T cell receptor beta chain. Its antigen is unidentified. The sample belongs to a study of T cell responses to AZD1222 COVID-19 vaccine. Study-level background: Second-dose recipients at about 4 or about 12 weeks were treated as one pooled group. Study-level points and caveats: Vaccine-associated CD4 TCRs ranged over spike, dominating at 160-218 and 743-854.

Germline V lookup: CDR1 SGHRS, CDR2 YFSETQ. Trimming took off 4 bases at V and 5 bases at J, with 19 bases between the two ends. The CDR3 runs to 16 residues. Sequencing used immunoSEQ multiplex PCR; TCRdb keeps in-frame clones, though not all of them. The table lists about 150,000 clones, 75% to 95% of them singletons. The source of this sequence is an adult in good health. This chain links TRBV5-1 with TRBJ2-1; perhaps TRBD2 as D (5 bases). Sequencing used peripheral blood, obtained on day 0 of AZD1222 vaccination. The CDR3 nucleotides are TGCGCCAGCAGCCTAGTTCGGGGTGAGGGAGACAATGAGCAGTTCTTC. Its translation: CASSLVRGEGDNEQFF. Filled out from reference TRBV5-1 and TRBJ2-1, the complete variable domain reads KAGVTQTPRYLIKTRGQQVTLSCSPISGHRSVSWYQQTPGQGLQFLFEYFSETQRNKGNFPGRFSGRQFSNSRSEMNVSTLELGDSALYLCASSLVRGEGDNEQFFGPGTRLTVL.